This T cell receptor (beta chain) emerged from a study of T cells in Graves' hyperthyroidism and ophthalmopathy. The study, taken as a whole, reports: Blood also held most thyroid clonotypes expanded beyond 0.001.

TCR beta CDR3 sequences were amplified from RNA transcripts. HTBI primers were the set used in a first-round RT-PCR of the TCR CDR3. TCRdb reanalysed the multiplex PCR reads using MiXCR and keeps one entry per CDR3 protein. The table shows 500,000 to 700,000 distinct CDR3 sequences, with 16% occurring only once. This clonotype was observed a handful of times. Its cognate antigen is unknown. Newly diagnosed patients aged 18 to 65 had hyperthyroidism of under 2 months' duration. This CDR3 contains 15 residues. Germline V gene sequence: CDR1 MGHDK, CDR2 SYGVNS. The ends lost 2 bases at V and 3 bases at J; junction bases unmatched: 4.

This chain links TRBV25-1 with TRBJ2-7; TRBD2 aligns across 10 bases. The origin of this receptor is a young woman with Graves' hyperthyroidism. Sequenced: blood. The CDR3 spells CASSEPLAGNYEQYF. Here the CDR3 DNA reads TGTGCCAGCAGTGAACCACTAGCGGGGAACTACGAGCAGTACTTC.